This is a list of T cell receptor beta chains from one sample in a study of blood T cell repertoires in COVID-19. Sequencing was performed with immunoSEQ multiplex PCR; in TCRdb, only in-frame clones are kept and a portion is missing. The table shows 90,000 to 95,000 clones, with approximately 86% occurring only once. Sequenced input: peripheral blood. All receptors come from a woman between 65 and 79 years old with acute or convalescent COVID-19. Each CDR3 is given with its conserved first and last residue. A D gene is named only where the DNA matches it firmly. The size field is filled for only some rows; it gives once, few, many or a size class.

D: TRBD2; V: TRBV25-1; J: TRBJ2-7; size: NA; DNA: TGTGCCAGCAGTGAACTAGCGGGAAGGGAGCAGTACTTC; CDR3: CASSELAGREQYF
D: TRBD1; V: TRBV28; J: TRBJ2-7; size: NA; DNA: TGTGCCACCCTGACCCGTCGGACAGGGGAAAACGAGCAGTACTTC; CDR3: CATLTRRTGENEQYF
D: NA; V: TRBV2; J: TRBJ2-1; size: few; DNA: TGTGCCAGCGGAGGGTCCGGGGGGCAGTTCTTC; CDR3: CASGGSGGQFF
D: NA; V: TRBV6-5; J: TRBJ1-2; size: NA; DNA: TGTGCCACAGCGAATCAGAACTATGGCTACACCTTC; CDR3: CATANQNYGYTF
D: TRBD2; V: TRBV2; J: TRBJ2-7; size: once; DNA: TGTGCCAGCCACCTAGCGGGAGTAGGCGAGCAGTACTTC; CDR3: CASHLAGVGEQYF
D: NA; V: TRBV6-6; J: TRBJ2-5; size: NA; DNA: TGTGCCAGCAGCCTCAGGGAGACCCAGTACTTC; CDR3: CASSLRETQYF
D: TRBD1; V: TRBV28; J: TRBJ1-6; size: NA; DNA: TGTGCCAGCAGTTCATCCGGGACAGGGTACAATTCACCCCTCCACTTT; CDR3: CASSSSGTGYNSPLHF
D: TRBD1; V: TRBV29-1; J: TRBJ2-7; size: NA; DNA: TGCAGCGTTGGGGACAGAACCTACGAGCAGTACTTC; CDR3: CSVGDRTYEQYF
D: TRBD1; V: TRBV5-1; J: TRBJ1-1; size: NA; DNA: TGCGCCAGCAGCTTGACCCTTGTATCAGGGGGCGACACTGAAGCTTTCTTT; CDR3: CASSLTLVSGGDTEAFF
D: TRBD1; V: TRBV28; J: TRBJ1-2; size: NA; DNA: TGTGCCAGCAGTTTCGGAGGGGGCCCTGGCTACACCTTC; CDR3: CASSFGGGPGYTF
D: NA; V: TRBV5-1; J: TRBJ1-2; size: NA; DNA: TGCGCCAGCAGCTTTAGTCTCCTCAACTATGGCTACACCTTC; CDR3: CASSFSLLNYGYTF
D: TRBD1; V: TRBV6-1; J: TRBJ2-2; size: NA; DNA: TGTGCCAGCAGTGAAGCGACGACAGGGGCCGGGGAGCTGTTTTTT; CDR3: CASSEATTGAGELFF
D: TRBD2; V: TRBV27; J: TRBJ2-3; size: NA; DNA: TGTGCCAGCAGTTTAGTGCTAGCGGGAGGGCCTCTCACAGATACGCAGTATTTT; CDR3: CASSLVLAGGPLTDTQYF
D: NA; V: TRBV19; J: TRBJ1-5; size: NA; DNA: TGTGCCAGTAGTTTCTCCAGGGGCCGTAGCAATCAGCCCCAGCATTTT; CDR3: CASSFSRGRSNQPQHF
D: NA; V: TRBV5-1; J: TRBJ2-7; size: NA; DNA: TGCGCCAGCAGCTTGGGGTGGGGGCTCAACTACGAGCAGTACTTC; CDR3: CASSLGWGLNYEQYF
D: TRBD2; V: TRBV4-2; J: TRBJ2-7; size: NA; DNA: TGTGCCAGCAGCTCGGGACTAGCGGAGTCCTACGAGCAGTACTTC; CDR3: CASSSGLAESYEQYF
D: TRBD2; V: TRBV7-2; J: TRBJ2-3; size: NA; DNA: TGTGCCAGCAGCTTAGAGTGGCGGGGGGGCAGAGATACGCAGTATTTT; CDR3: CASSLEWRGGRDTQYF
D: TRBD2; V: TRBV2; J: TRBJ2-7; size: few; DNA: TGTGCCAGCAGGCCGGGACTAGGGCTCTACGAGCAGTACTTC; CDR3: CASRPGLGLYEQYF
D: TRBD2; V: TRBV28; J: TRBJ2-7; size: NA; DNA: TGTGCCAGCAGTTTCGCTGGGGGACTAGCGGGATTCGAGCAGTACTTC; CDR3: CASSFAGGLAGFEQYF
D: NA; V: TRBV27; J: TRBJ1-1; size: NA; DNA: TGTGCCAGTAAACGGGACACTGGGCTTGGCACTGAAGCTTTCTTT; CDR3: CASKRDTGLGTEAFF
D: TRBD1; V: TRBV10-1; J: TRBJ1-3; size: NA; DNA: TGCGCCAGCAGCCCGGGACAGGGAAGCTCTGGAAACACCATATATTTT; CDR3: CASSPGQGSSGNTIYF
D: NA; V: TRBV12-2; J: TRBJ1-5; size: NA; DNA: TGTGCAAGTCGCTTAATACTGTTACCGGGACAAGGGGACTATAGCAATCAGCCCCAGCATTTT; CDR3: CASRLILLPGQGDYSNQPQHF
D: TRBD1; V: TRBV5-1; J: TRBJ2-1; size: NA; DNA: TGCGCCAGCAGTCGAATACAGGGGGGAAAAGCCTACAATGAGCAGTTCTTC; CDR3: CASSRIQGGKAYNEQFF
D: TRBD2; V: TRBV9; J: TRBJ2-1; size: NA; DNA: TGTGCCAGCAGCCCCCGGACTAGCGTGGCGGGGGATGAGCAGTTCTTC; CDR3: CASSPRTSVAGDEQFF
D: NA; V: TRBV7-9; J: TRBJ1-1; size: NA; DNA: TGTGCCAGCAGCTTAGGGGCCCGCCCGGATCTGAACACTGAAGCTTTCTTT; CDR3: CASSLGARPDLNTEAFF
D: TRBD2; V: TRBV5-1; J: TRBJ2-7; size: few; DNA: TGCGCCAGCAGCTCCCTAGCGGGAGGGCCCTACGAGCAGTACTTC; CDR3: CASSSLAGGPYEQYF
D: TRBD2; V: TRBV5-5; J: TRBJ2-1; size: NA; DNA: TGTGCCAGCAGCTTACTACAGACTAGCGGGGGGGCCTGGGAGCAGTTCTTC; CDR3: CASSLLQTSGGAWEQFF
D: NA; V: TRBV4-1; J: TRBJ2-7; size: NA; DNA: TGCGCCAGCAGCCAAGACCCCGGACAGCCGGATTACGAGCAGTACTTC; CDR3: CASSQDPGQPDYEQYF
D: NA; V: TRBV4-2; J: TRBJ1-6; size: NA; DNA: TGTGCCAGCAGCCAAGGTCAATCACCCCTCCACTTT; CDR3: CASSQGQSPLHF
D: TRBD2; V: TRBV11-2; J: TRBJ2-3; size: NA; DNA: TGTGCCAGCAGCTTAGGGGGGGCTAGCGGGCGCACAGATACGCAGTATTTT; CDR3: CASSLGGASGRTDTQYF
D: TRBD1; V: TRBV19; J: TRBJ1-6; size: NA; DNA: TGTGCCAGTAGTATAGCGGGGACAGGGGTCAATTCACCCCTCCACTTT; CDR3: CASSIAGTGVNSPLHF
D: TRBD2; V: TRBV27; J: TRBJ2-5; size: NA; DNA: TGTGCCAGCAGTTTACAAGGGGAGGGAGAGACCCAGTACTTC; CDR3: CASSLQGEGETQYF
D: NA; V: TRBV5-1; J: TRBJ1-6; size: NA; DNA: TGCGCCAGCAGCTTGGCCGAAGCGGCGAATTCACCCCTCCACTTT; CDR3: CASSLAEAANSPLHF
D: NA; V: TRBV29-1; J: TRBJ2-7; size: NA; DNA: TGCAGCGTGGGGAACAGGGCTTACGAGCAGTACTTC; CDR3: CSVGNRAYEQYF
D: NA; V: TRBV19; J: TRBJ1-6; size: NA; DNA: TGTGCCAGTAGTATATCTCAGGGAAATTCACCCCTCCACTTT; CDR3: CASSISQGNSPLHF
D: TRBD1; V: TRBV5-6; J: TRBJ2-2; size: NA; DNA: TGTGCCAGCAGCCTAGGACGGGCCGGGACAGGCGGGGAGCTGTTTTTT; CDR3: CASSLGRAGTGGELFF
D: TRBD1; V: TRBV3-1/TRBV3-2; J: TRBJ2-5; size: NA; DNA: TGTGCCAGCAGCCAACCGACACAGGGGAGAGGAGAGACCCAGTACTTC; CDR3: CASSQPTQGRGETQYF
D: NA; V: TRBV11-1; J: TRBJ2-2; size: NA; DNA: TGTGCCAGCAGCCTAATTAGTATCACCGGGGAGCTGTTTTTT; CDR3: CASSLISITGELFF
D: NA; V: TRBV9; J: TRBJ1-2; size: NA; DNA: TGTGCCAGCAGCGCAAGTGGGGGGATTCCGCCAATCTATGGCTACACCTTC; CDR3: CASSASGGIPPIYGYTF
D: TRBD1; V: TRBV2; J: TRBJ1-5; size: NA; DNA: TGTGCCAGCAGTGGCCCGAGGACAGGGAATCAGCCCCAGCATTTT; CDR3: CASSGPRTGNQPQHF
D: NA; V: TRBV6-6; J: TRBJ2-2; size: NA; DNA: TGTGCCAGCGAAGTCAGGAGGGACACCGGGGAGCTGTTTTTT; CDR3: CASEVRRDTGELFF
D: NA; V: TRBV9; J: TRBJ2-1; size: NA; DNA: TGTGCCAGCAGCGTAGGGGGTTTCAGGGTCAATGAGCAGTTCTTC; CDR3: CASSVGGFRVNEQFF
D: NA; V: TRBV3-1/TRBV3-2; J: TRBJ1-1; size: few; DNA: TGTGCCAGCAGCCAGGGGGGTAGGAACACTGAAGCTTTCTTT; CDR3: CASSQGGRNTEAFF
D: NA; V: TRBV12-5; J: TRBJ2-5; size: NA; DNA: TGTGCTAGTGGTTTGGGAGGGCCGACCCAGTACTTC; CDR3: CASGLGGPTQYF
D: TRBD2; V: TRBV7-9; J: TRBJ2-1; size: NA; DNA: TGTGCCAGCAGCTTGGGTGGGACTAGCTACAATGAGCAGTTCTTC; CDR3: CASSLGGTSYNEQFF
D: TRBD1; V: TRBV24-1; J: TRBJ1-2; size: NA; DNA: TGTGCCACCAGTGAGCCTGGACAGGGTCATGGCTACACCTTC; CDR3: CATSEPGQGHGYTF
D: NA; V: TRBV5-4; J: TRBJ2-7; size: few; DNA: TGTGCCAGCAGCTTGGGCGGGGAGAACTACGAGCAGTACTTC; CDR3: CASSLGGENYEQYF
D: NA; V: TRBV5-6; J: TRBJ2-5; size: NA; DNA: TGTGCCAGCAGCTTGGGGGGGGTCCAAGAGACCCAGTACTTC; CDR3: CASSLGGVQETQYF
D: TRBD1; V: TRBV2; J: TRBJ1-6; size: once; DNA: TGTGCCAGCAGTGACGGGACAGGGGTTGTTAATTCACCCCTCCACTTT; CDR3: CASSDGTGVVNSPLHF
D: NA; V: TRBV6-1; J: TRBJ2-4; size: once; DNA: TGTGCCAGCAGTGGACCTAACCGCCCCGGGGGTACTCTCCAAAACATTCAGTACTTC; CDR3: CASSGPNRPGGTLQNIQYF
D: TRBD1; V: TRBV5-1; J: TRBJ2-7; size: NA; DNA: TGCGCCAGCAGCTTGGGGGATAACAGGGGGAGGGAGCAGTACTTC; CDR3: CASSLGDNRGREQYF
D: NA; V: TRBV11-2; J: TRBJ1-2; size: NA; DNA: TGTGCCAGCAGCTTGGGACTGCGCTATGGCTACACCTTC; CDR3: CASSLGLRYGYTF
D: NA; V: TRBV6-1; J: TRBJ2-1; size: few; DNA: TGTGCCAGCAGTGAAGTCCCCCCTCTTGAGCAGTTCTTC; CDR3: CASSEVPPLEQFF
D: NA; V: TRBV7-3; J: TRBJ1-1; size: few; DNA: TGTGCCAGCAGTCCGCTCGGGGGAAGCACTGAAGCTTTCTTT; CDR3: CASSPLGGSTEAFF
D: NA; V: TRBV2; J: TRBJ1-2; size: NA; DNA: TGTGCCAGCAGTGATGGAGGGCCTGGCTACACCTTC; CDR3: CASSDGGPGYTF
D: TRBD1; V: TRBV19; J: TRBJ1-5; size: NA; DNA: TGTGCCAGTAGTATGGGGACCGGGACAGGGAATCAGCCCCAGCATTTT; CDR3: CASSMGTGTGNQPQHF
D: TRBD2; V: TRBV5-1; J: TRBJ2-7; size: NA; DNA: TGCGCCAGCAGCCCGGGGACTAGCTGGGACGAGCAGTACTTC; CDR3: CASSPGTSWDEQYF
D: NA; V: TRBV28; J: TRBJ2-6; size: NA; DNA: TGTGCCAGCAGTTTACCCCCAGGGGCGAGCTCTGGGGCCAACGTCCTGACTTTC; CDR3: CASSLPPGASSGANVLTF
D: TRBD1; V: TRBV19; J: TRBJ1-5; size: NA; DNA: TGTGCCAGTAGACAGGACAGGGGGGGCAATCAGCCCCAGCATTTT; CDR3: CASRQDRGGNQPQHF
D: TRBD1; V: TRBV7-3; J: TRBJ2-7; size: NA; DNA: TGTGCCAGCAGCGCCCGAAGCCGGGACAGGGGACCCTACGAGCAGTACTTC; CDR3: CASSARSRDRGPYEQYF